This T cell receptor (beta chain) was documented in a study of T cells of healthy individuals. TCRdb re-analysed the 5' RACE reads in MiXCR, keeping a single row per CDR3 protein. Of around 63,000 distinct CDR3 sequences in the sample, about 16% were seen once. Trimming cost V 6 bases and J 6 bases; bases outside gene matches: 11. This CDR3 comprises 14 residues. The origin of this receptor is a human donor in good health. This chain connects TRBV12-3 or TRBV12-4 to TRBJ2-7, with 7 bases aligning to TRBD2. The chain's CDR3 is CASRGGGMNGEQYF. CDR3 nucleotides: TGTGCCAGCAGGGGGGGGGGAATGAACGGCGAGCAGTACTTC.